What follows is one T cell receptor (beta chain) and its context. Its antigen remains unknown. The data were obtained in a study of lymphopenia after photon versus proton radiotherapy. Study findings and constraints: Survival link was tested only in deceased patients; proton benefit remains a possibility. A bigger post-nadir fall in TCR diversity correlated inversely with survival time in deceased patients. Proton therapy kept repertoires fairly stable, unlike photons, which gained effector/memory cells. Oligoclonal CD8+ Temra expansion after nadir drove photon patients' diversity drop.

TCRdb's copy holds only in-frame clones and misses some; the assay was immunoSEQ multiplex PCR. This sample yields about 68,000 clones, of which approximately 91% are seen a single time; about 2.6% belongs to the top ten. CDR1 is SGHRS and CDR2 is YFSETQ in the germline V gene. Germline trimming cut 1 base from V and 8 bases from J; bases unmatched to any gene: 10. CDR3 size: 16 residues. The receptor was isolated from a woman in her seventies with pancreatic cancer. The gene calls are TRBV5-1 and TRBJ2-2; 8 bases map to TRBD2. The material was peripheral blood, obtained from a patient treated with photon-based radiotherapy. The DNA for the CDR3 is TGCGCCAGCAGCTTGCCCGGAGGACTAGCCGAGGGGGAGCTGTTTTTT. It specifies CASSLPGGLAEGELFF.